The TCR beta chain described here comes from a study of blood T cell repertoires in COVID-19. Overall study: Collection of acute and convalescent COVID-19 samples took place in the United States, Italy and Spain. T cells, B-cell-depleted T cells, or PBMCs supplied cDNA or gDNA.

The CDR3 sequence is 13 residues long. V dropped 5 bases and J dropped 1 base, with 8 bases sitting between them. Original analysis: By means of reference gene primer amplification, nucleated cell counts were estimated. Measured with immunoSEQ multiplex PCR; TCRdb has only the in-frame clones, and not every one. D and trimming come from the DNA, and the V and J calls and clone size come from that table. The data show 45,000 or so clones, roughly nine tenths seen once. The chain carries TRBV12-3 or TRBV12-4 and TRBJ1-1, with D perhaps TRBD1 (5 bases). This TCR came from a human donor in a cohort sampled during active COVID-19. Material for sequencing was peripheral blood. The CDR3 loop reads CASSRQGNTEAFF. DNA of the CDR3: TGTGCCAGCAGTCGGCAGGGGAACACTGAAGCTTTCTTT.